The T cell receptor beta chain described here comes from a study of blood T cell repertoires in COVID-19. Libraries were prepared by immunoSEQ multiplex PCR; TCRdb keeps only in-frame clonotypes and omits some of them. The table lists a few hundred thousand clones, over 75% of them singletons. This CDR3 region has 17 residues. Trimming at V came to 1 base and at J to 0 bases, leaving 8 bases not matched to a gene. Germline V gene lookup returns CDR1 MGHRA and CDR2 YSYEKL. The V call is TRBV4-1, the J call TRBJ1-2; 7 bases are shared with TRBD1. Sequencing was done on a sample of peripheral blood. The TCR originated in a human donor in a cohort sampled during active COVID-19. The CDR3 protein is CASSQVSRQGTNYGYTF. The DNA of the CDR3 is TGCGCCAGCAGCCAAGTTTCAAGACAGGGAACTAACTATGGCTACACCTTC.